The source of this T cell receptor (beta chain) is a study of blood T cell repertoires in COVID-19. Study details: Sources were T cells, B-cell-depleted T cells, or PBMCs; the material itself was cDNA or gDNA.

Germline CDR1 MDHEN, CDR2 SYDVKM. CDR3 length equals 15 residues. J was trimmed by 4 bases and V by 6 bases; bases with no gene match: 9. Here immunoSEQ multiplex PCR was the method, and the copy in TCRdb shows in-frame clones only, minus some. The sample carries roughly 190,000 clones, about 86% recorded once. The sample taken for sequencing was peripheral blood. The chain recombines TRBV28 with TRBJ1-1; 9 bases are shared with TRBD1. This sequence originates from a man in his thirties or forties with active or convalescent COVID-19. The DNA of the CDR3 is TGTGCCAGCAGCCGAGGGACAGGGATGGGCACTGAAGCTTTCTTT. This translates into CASSRGTGMGTEAFF.